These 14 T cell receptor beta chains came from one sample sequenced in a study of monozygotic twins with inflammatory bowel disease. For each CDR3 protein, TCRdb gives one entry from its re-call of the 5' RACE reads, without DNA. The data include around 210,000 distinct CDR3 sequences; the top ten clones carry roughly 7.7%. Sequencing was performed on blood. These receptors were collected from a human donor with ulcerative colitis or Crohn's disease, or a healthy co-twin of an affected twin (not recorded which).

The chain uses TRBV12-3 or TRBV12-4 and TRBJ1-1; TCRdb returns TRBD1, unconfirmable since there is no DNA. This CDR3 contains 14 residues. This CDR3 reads CASSFTGMNTEAFF.

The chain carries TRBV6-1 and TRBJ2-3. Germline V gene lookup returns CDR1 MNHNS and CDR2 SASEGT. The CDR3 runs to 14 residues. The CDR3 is CASSVWLFTDTQYF.

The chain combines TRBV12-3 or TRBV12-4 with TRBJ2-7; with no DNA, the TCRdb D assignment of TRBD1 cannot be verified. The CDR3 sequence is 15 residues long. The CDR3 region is CASSLGAGGLYEQYF.

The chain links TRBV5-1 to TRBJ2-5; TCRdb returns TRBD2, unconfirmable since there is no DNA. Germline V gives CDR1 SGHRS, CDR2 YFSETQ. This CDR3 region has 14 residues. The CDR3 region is CASTAGGPQETQYF.

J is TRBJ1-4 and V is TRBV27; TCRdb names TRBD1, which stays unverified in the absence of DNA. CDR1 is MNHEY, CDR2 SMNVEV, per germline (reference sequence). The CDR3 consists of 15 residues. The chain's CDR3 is CASSSRGIPNEKLFF.

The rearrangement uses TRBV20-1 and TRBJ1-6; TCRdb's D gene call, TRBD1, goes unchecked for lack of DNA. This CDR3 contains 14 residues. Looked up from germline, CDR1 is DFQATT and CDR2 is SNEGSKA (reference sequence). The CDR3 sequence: CSARDTSYNSPLHF.

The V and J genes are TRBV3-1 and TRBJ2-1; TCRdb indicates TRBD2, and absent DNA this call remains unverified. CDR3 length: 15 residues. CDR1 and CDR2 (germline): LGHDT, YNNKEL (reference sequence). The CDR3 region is CASSPGLAGNDEQFF.

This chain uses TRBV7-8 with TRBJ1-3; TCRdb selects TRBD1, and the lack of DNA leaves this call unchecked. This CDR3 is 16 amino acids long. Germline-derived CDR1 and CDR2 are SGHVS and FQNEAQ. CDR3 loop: CASSLVEQGVGNTIYF.

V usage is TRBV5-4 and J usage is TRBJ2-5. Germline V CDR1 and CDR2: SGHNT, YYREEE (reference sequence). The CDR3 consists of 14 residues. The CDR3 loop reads CASSLGSFQETQYF.

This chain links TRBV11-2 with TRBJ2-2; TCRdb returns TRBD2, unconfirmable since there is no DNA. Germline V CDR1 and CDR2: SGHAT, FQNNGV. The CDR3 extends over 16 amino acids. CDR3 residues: CASSWLAGANTGELFF. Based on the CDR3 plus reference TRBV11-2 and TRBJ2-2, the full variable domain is EAGVAQSPRYKIIEKRQSVAFWCNPISGHATLYWYQQILGQGPKLLIQFQNNGVVDDSQLPKDRFSAERLKGVDSTLKIQPAKLEDSAVYLCASSWLAGANTGELFFGEGSRLTVL.

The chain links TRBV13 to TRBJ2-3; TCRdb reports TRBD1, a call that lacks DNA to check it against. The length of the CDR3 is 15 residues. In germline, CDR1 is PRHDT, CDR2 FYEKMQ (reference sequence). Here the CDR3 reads CASSHTGGATDTQYF.

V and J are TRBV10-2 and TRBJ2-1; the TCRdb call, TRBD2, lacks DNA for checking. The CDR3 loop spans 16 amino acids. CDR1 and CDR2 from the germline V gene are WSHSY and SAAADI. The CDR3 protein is CASSEYQGGDHNEQFF.

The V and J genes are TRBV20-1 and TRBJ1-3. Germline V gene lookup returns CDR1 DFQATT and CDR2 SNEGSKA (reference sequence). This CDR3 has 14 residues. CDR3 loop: CSARFGFSGNTIYF.

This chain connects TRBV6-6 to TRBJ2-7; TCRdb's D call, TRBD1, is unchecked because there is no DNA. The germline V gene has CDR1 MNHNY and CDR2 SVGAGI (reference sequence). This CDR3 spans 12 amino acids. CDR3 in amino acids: CASSQPLSEQYF.